The sequence of this T cell receptor beta chain was determined in a study of regulatory T cells in long-lasting Graves disease. This CDR3 comprises 17 residues. J lost 0 bases, V lost 4 bases, and 8 bases had no gene match. Germline CDR1 SGDLS, CDR2 YYNGEE. Library construction for TCR beta used iRepertoire HTBI primers and Arm-PCR of CDR3 regions. TCRdb itself ran the multiplex PCR reads through MiXCR, one entry per CDR3 protein. The sample shows 350,000 to 550,000 distinct CDR3 sequences, about 14% of them seen only once. Time point defined: newly diagnosed GD, antithyroid drugs for less than 3 months. RNA from PBMCs was the source of the TCR library. The diagnosis of Graves' disease used American Thyroid Association guidelines. In addition, the sample was reused for a study of T cells in Graves' hyperthyroidism and ophthalmopathy.

The receptor's source is a woman aged 45-60 years with Graves disease. This specimen was peripheral blood mononuclear cells (PBMCs), taken at new diagnosis, from a patient treated with antithyroid drugs. V usage is TRBV9 and J usage is TRBJ2-2; 8 positions match TRBD1. The CDR3 DNA reads TGTGCCAGCAGCCCCCTCCAGGGGGCGACGAACACCGGGGAGCTGTTTTTT. This translates into CASSPLQGATNTGELFF.